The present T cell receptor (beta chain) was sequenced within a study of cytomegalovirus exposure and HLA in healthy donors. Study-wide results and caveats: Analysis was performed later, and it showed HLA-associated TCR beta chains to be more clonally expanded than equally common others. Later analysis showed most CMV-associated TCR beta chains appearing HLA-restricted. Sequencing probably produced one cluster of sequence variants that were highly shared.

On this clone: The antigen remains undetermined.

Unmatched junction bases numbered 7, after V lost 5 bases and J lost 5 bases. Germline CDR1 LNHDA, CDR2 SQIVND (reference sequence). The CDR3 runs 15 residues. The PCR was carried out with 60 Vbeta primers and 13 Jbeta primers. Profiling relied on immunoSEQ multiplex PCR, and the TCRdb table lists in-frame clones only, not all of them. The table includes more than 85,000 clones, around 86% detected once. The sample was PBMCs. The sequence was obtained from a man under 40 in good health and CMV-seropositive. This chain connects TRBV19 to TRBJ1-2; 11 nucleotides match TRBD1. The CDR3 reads CASSPRDRGFYGYTF. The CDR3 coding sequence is TGTGCCAGTAGTCCCAGGGACAGGGGGTTTTATGGCTACACCTTC.